This is a list of T cell receptor beta chains from one sample in a study of early T cells in non-severe SARS-CoV-2 infection. TCRdb re-analysed the 5' RACE reads in MiXCR, keeping a single row per CDR3 protein. The sample has roughly 51,000 distinct CDR3 sequences, roughly 7.6% seen once. The specimen was whole blood, collected at baseline. The receptors come from an adult who was a healthcare worker with PCR-confirmed SARS-CoV-2 infection or an uninfected control (not recorded which). Each CDR3 is given with its conserved first and last residue. A D gene is named only where the DNA matches it firmly. A clone size is listed for some rows: how often the clone was seen (once, few, many), or a class if it is expanded.

TRBD1,TRBJ2-3,NA,TRBV10-3,CAIGQGATDTQYF,TGTGCCATAGGACAGGGGGCAACAGATACGCAGTATTTT
NA,TRBJ1-2,NA,TRBV18,CASSPGEINGYTF,TGTGCCAGCTCACCAGGGGAAATAAATGGCTACACCTTC
NA,TRBJ2-3,many,TRBV7-6,CASSLGVTVSPTDTQYF,TGTGCCAGCAGTTTGGGTGTGACCGTCTCTCCTACAGATACGCAGTATTTT
NA,TRBJ2-7,few,TRBV7-2,CASSTELGTSYEQYF,TGTGCCAGCAGCACCGAACTTGGGACCTCCTACGAGCAGTACTTC
NA,TRBJ1-5,many,TRBV6-2/TRBV6-3,CASSYSRGADQPQHF,TGTGCCAGCAGTTACTCGAGGGGGGCGGATCAGCCCCAGCATTTT
TRBD2,TRBJ2-1,many,TRBV7-2,CASSLSPGLAGDEQFF,TGTGCCAGCAGCTTATCACCGGGACTAGCGGGAGATGAGCAGTTCTTC
NA,TRBJ1-1,NA,TRBV27,CASSLGHGKALITEAFF,TGTGCCAGCAGTTTGGGACACGGCAAGGCCTTGATCACTGAAGCTTTCTTT
NA,TRBJ2-5,many,TRBV21-1,CASSNHLTGDETQYF,TGTGCCAGCAGCAACCACCTAACAGGGGATGAGACCCAGTACTTC
NA,TRBJ2-3,many,TRBV7-2,CASSLGATSTDTQYF,TGTGCCAGCAGCTTAGGAGCTACTAGCACAGATACGCAGTATTTT
NA,TRBJ2-7,few,TRBV10-3,CAISESPTGGYEQYF,TGTGCCATCAGTGAGTCCCCGACAGGCGGCTACGAGCAGTACTTC
NA,TRBJ1-4,few,TRBV4-2,CASSHDGRPNEKLFF,TGTGCCAGCAGCCACGACGGCCGACCTAATGAAAAACTGTTTTTT
NA,TRBJ2-5,many,TRBV6-5,CASSQGLQETQYF,TGTGCCAGCAGCCAGGGGCTCCAAGAGACCCAGTACTTC
NA,TRBJ1-5,NA,TRBV20-1,CSARTTGSWGNQPQHF,TGCAGTGCTAGAACGACAGGATCTTGGGGCAATCAGCCCCAGCATTTT
NA,TRBJ1-2,many,TRBV24-1,CATSGEVPGYTF,TGTGCCACCAGTGGCGAGGTACCTGGCTACACCTTC
TRBD2,TRBJ2-5,few,TRBV4-1,CASSQGFGLAGHAETQYF,TGCGCCAGCAGCCAAGGGTTTGGACTAGCGGGGCACGCGGAGACCCAGTACTTC
NA,TRBJ1-1,NA,TRBV9,CASSVGQVEGVFF,TGTGCCAGCAGCGTAGGACAGGTCGAAGGGGTTTTCTTT
NA,TRBJ2-4,few,TRBV4-1,CASSPTLALAKNIQYF,TGCGCCAGCAGCCCAACCTTAGCGCTAGCCAAAAACATTCAGTACTTC
TRBD1,TRBJ2-5,many,TRBV10-3,CAISESRTGGSETQYF,TGTGCCATCAGTGAGTCGAGGACAGGGGGATCAGAGACCCAGTACTTC
TRBD1,TRBJ2-7,few,TRBV4-3,CASSQYRTGGSYEQYF,TGCGCCAGCAGCCAATATAGGACAGGGGGGTCCTACGAGCAGTACTTC
NA,TRBJ2-7,NA,TRBV29-1,CSVRGTYEQYF,TGCAGCGTTCGGGGTACCTACGAGCAGTACTTC
NA,TRBJ2-2,NA,TRBV2,CASSELVAGELFF,TGTGCCAGCAGTGAACTCGTCGCCGGGGAGCTGTTTTTT
TRBD2,TRBJ2-7,few,TRBV18,CASSPPASGRMYEQYF,TGTGCCAGCTCACCACCGGCTAGCGGGAGGATGTACGAGCAGTACTTC
TRBD2,TRBJ2-7,few,TRBV28,CASRGEQAGINSYEQYF,TGTGCCAGCAGAGGGGAACAAGCGGGAATAAACTCCTACGAGCAGTACTTC
NA,TRBJ2-2,few,TRBV7-9,CASSLPRGERDSGELFF,TGTGCCAGCAGCCTTCCCCGTGGCGAGCGTGATTCCGGGGAGCTGTTTTTT
NA,TRBJ1-6,NA,TRBV7-2,CASSLDGGMENSPLHF,TGTGCCAGCAGCTTAGATGGGGGGATGGAAAATTCACCCCTCCACTTT
TRBD1,TRBJ1-5,NA,TRBV30,CAWSRDRAAQPQHF,TGTGCCTGGAGTCGAGACAGGGCCGCTCAGCCCCAGCATTTT
TRBD1,TRBJ2-2,many,TRBV7-9,CASSPPVGTGSTGELFF,TGTGCCAGCAGCCCCCCGGTAGGGACAGGGTCCACCGGGGAGCTGTTTTTT
NA,TRBJ1-6,many,TRBV4-1,CASSLSAEDNSPLHF,TGCGCCAGCAGCCTGAGTGCAGAAGACAATTCACCCCTCCACTTT
TRBD1,TRBJ1-1,NA,TRBV28,CASKSQGATEAFF,TGTGCCAGCAAATCCCAGGGGGCCACTGAAGCTTTCTTT